This TCR beta chain is from a study of blood T cells in healthy people across ages. General observations from the study: Estimated diversity that came from one million T cells was considered an underestimate.

Together with a sample-barcoded 5' primer, a J-beta primer mix was included in a second PCR lasting about 7 to 11 cycles. TCRdb re-derived calls from the 5' RACE reads in MiXCR, one entry per CDR3 protein. The sample has more than 1,000,000 distinct CDR3 sequences, approximately 26% seen once. With respect to this clonotype: As yet, its antigen is unknown.

These records were also assigned to another study, of T cells of mothers and their children. That study reports: cDNA synthesis used all extracted RNA, approximately 1.6 ug per 15 ul.

The receptor's source is a girl aged 2 to 9 in good health. Material for sequencing was blood.

The CDR3 sequence: CASSQGTGPEAHGYTF. In nucleotides, the CDR3 is TGCGCCAGCAGCCAGGGTACAGGGCCGGAAGCCCATGGCTACACCTTC. This rearrangement joins TRBV4-3 to TRBJ1-2; maybe TRBD1 (6 bases). The CDR3 length is 16 residues. V shed 3 bases and J shed 6 bases, with 20 bases lying between them. Germline CDR1 and CDR2: LGHNA and YSLEER.